The 19 T cell receptor beta chains reported below all come from one sample, sequenced in a study of blood T cell repertoires in COVID-19. Using immunoSEQ multiplex PCR, the repertoire was profiled, and TCRdb retains in-frame clones only, with some absent. The data contain 100,000 to 150,000 clones, 85% to 90% of them seen just once; the ten biggest clones take up approximately 6.6%. The sample consisted of peripheral blood. These receptors originate from an elderly man with active or convalescent COVID-19.

For the CDR3, the DNA is TGTGCCACCCAGCGGGGAGGGGCTCTACTTCCCCAAGAGACCCAGTACTTC. Translating gives CATQRGGALLPQETQYF. The rearrangement links TRBV14 to TRBJ2-5; 7 bases map to TRBD2. The trim removed 10 bases at V and 1 base at J, leaving 18 bases unmatched. The germline gives CDR1 SGHDN, CDR2 FVKESK. The CDR3 length is 17 residues.

The chain has TRBV7-8 and TRBJ1-1, with a tentative D call TRBD1 (6 bases). The CDR3 runs to 15 residues. V was cut by 1 base and J by 6 bases, with 15 bases left in between. Germline V lookup: CDR1 SGHVS, CDR2 FQNEAQ. The CDR3 DNA reads as TGTGCCAGCAGCTTAGTACCAGGGACAAAGGCTGAAGCTTTCTTT. Its protein product is CASSLVPGTKAEAFF.

The gene calls are TRBV11-2 and TRBJ1-5, with 8 positions matching TRBD1. CDR1 is SGHAT, CDR2 FQNNGV, per germline. This CDR3 has 17 amino acids. With V trimmed by 3 bases and J by 0 bases, 7 bases remained unmatched. The CDR3 is CASSFWDRLYSNQPQHF. CDR3 nucleotide sequence: TGTGCCAGCAGCTTTTGGGACAGGCTATATAGCAATCAGCCCCAGCATTTT.

CDR3 nucleotides: TGCGCCAGCAGCCTACGGACAGGGGAAGGCGAGCAGTACTTC. This translates into CASSLRTGEGEQYF. The V gene is TRBV5-1, the J gene TRBJ2-7, with 9 nucleotides matching TRBD1. The V and J ends lost 4 bases and 6 bases, in that order; junction bases with no gene match: 8. Germline loops: CDR1 SGHRS, CDR2 YFSETQ. The CDR3 is made up of 14 amino acids.

V and J are TRBV18 and TRBJ1-1; 8 nucleotides match TRBD1. Germline-derived CDR1 and CDR2 are KGHSH and LQKENI. The CDR3 has 14 residues. V shed 5 bases and J 9 bases; nucleotides not matched to a gene: 11. CDR3: CASSADDRGSKAFF. The CDR3 coding sequence is TGTGCCAGCTCAGCCGACGACAGGGGCTCTAAAGCTTTCTTT.

The chain combines TRBV24-1 with TRBJ2-1; perhaps TRBD1 as D (6 bases). The germline gives CDR1 KGHDR, CDR2 SFDVKD. V shed 4 bases and J shed 0 bases, with 12 bases lying between them. The CDR3 loop spans 16 amino acids. In DNA, the CDR3 is TGTGCCACCAGTGACCCACAGGGCAGCTCCTACAATGAGCAGTTCTTC. The encoded protein is CATSDPQGSSYNEQFF.

The genes are TRBV7-2 and TRBJ1-4; D ambiguous. The germline V gene encodes CDR1 SGHTA and CDR2 FQGNSA. The ends were cut back, 2 bases at V and 3 bases at J, with 13 bases in the middle. The CDR3 has 16 amino acids. The CDR3 loop reads CASSLRSLPPNEKLFF. In DNA form, the CDR3 reads TGTGCCAGCAGCTTACGTTCCCTCCCCCCTAATGAAAAACTGTTTTTT.

This clone was recorded a few times. The chain employs TRBV7-8 and TRBJ2-1; possible D gene TRBD2, 6 bases. Germline V gene sequence: CDR1 SGHVS, CDR2 FQNEAQ. V was cut by 5 bases and J by 4 bases, with 12 bases left in between. This CDR3 has 14 amino acids. In nucleotides, the CDR3 is TGTGCCAGCAGCAACGGGGGACCTTACAATGAGCAGTTCTTC. As protein: CASSNGGPYNEQFF.

The rearrangement uses TRBV19 and TRBJ2-1; D not certain. V was clipped by 7 bases and J by 9 bases, with 10 bases between them. Germline V gene data show CDR1 as LNHDA and CDR2 as SQIVND (reference sequence). The CDR3 runs to 11 residues. This CDR3 is CASTGFREQFF. The CDR3 nucleotides read TGTGCCAGTACCGGTTTTCGTGAGCAGTTCTTC.

This clone has only a few counts. V gene TRBV7-8 combines with J gene TRBJ2-4; a weak D match, TRBD1 (7 bases). Germline V gives CDR1 SGHVS, CDR2 FQNEAQ. The CDR3 loop spans 16 amino acids. V shed 0 bases and J shed 3 bases, with 12 bases lying between them. Written as DNA, the CDR3 is TGTGCCAGCAGCTTAGCAGGCAGGGGGGACAAAAACATTCAGTACTTC. Translated: CASSLAGRGDKNIQYF. The full variable domain, completed using reference TRBV7-8 and TRBJ2-4, is GAGVSQSPRYKVAKRGQDVALRCDPISGHVSLFWYQQALGQGPEFLTYFQNEAQLDKSGLPSDRFFAERPEGSVSTLKIQRTQQEDSAVYLCASSLAGRGDKNIQYFGAGTRLSVL.

V usage is TRBV23-1 and J usage is TRBJ2-7, with TRBD1 matching 8 bases. TRBV23-1 is sorted into the ORF group, with uncertain function. The CDR3 loop spans 18 amino acids. After removal of 1 base from V and 4 bases from J, the junction contained 15 bases not matched to a gene. This CDR3 is CASSQWEPWAGGEYEQYF. The DNA of the CDR3 is TGCGCCAGCAGTCAATGGGAACCCTGGGCAGGGGGCGAGTACGAGCAGTACTTC.

V usage is TRBV19 and J usage is TRBJ1-2; D is uncertain. Per germline, CDR1 LNHDA and CDR2 SQIVND (reference sequence). With 0 bases removed from V and 4 bases from J, the gap between germline ends came to 12 bases. The CDR3 is made up of 15 amino acids. The CDR3 region has the DNA TGTGCCAGTAGTATAGATCGAGGGAGAAGCTATGGCTACACCTTC. Translating it yields CASSIDRGRSYGYTF. Based on the CDR3 plus reference TRBV19 and TRBJ1-2, the full variable domain is DGGITQSPKYLFRKEGQNVTLSCEQNLNHDAMYWYRQDPGQGLRLIYYSQIVNDFQKGDIAEGYSVSREKKESFPLTVTSAQKNPTAFYLCASSIDRGRSYGYTFGSGTRLTVV.

The chain has TRBV21-1 and TRBJ2-1; whether TRBD2, the table's D call, matches the DNA was not checked. TRBV21-1 is classified as a pseudogene. The CDR3 runs to 15 residues. DNA for the CDR3: TGTGCCAGCAGCAAAGAGGCGGGAGTCAGCAATGAGCAGTTCTTC. Amino acid sequence: CASSKEAGVSNEQFF.

The chain couples TRBV5-1 to TRBJ1-4, with 11 bases that match TRBD1. J was trimmed by 6 bases and V by 4 bases; bases with no gene match: 11. Germline assignment: CDR1 SGHRS and CDR2 YFSETQ. This CDR3 contains 17 residues. CDR3 bases: TGCGCCAGCAGCATAGGAGGAGGACAGGGGGCATATGAAAAACTGTTTTTT. Translating gives CASSIGGGQGAYEKLFF.

This chain connects TRBV28 to TRBJ1-2, with D hard to call. The CDR3 has 13 amino acids. CDR1 is MDHEN, CDR2 SYDVKM, per germline. V was clipped by 6 bases and J by 2 bases, with 10 bases between them. The CDR3 sequence: CASSAGANYGYTF. The CDR3 nucleotides are TGTGCCAGCAGCGCCGGTGCGAACTATGGCTACACCTTC.

The CDR3 DNA reads TGTGCCAGCAGCTCCGAACTCGGGGGAGAAACCACAGATACGCAGTATTTT. Its protein product is CASSSELGGETTDTQYF. V and J are TRBV7-6 and TRBJ2-3, with D possibly being TRBD2 (6 bases). CDR3 size: 17 residues. Trimming cost V 4 bases and J 2 bases, with 19 bases left between them. Germline V gives CDR1 SGHVS, CDR2 FNYEAQ.

The V call is TRBV7-2, the J call TRBJ2-4, with 8 positions matching TRBD1. Per the germline V gene, CDR1 is SGHTA and CDR2 is FQGNSA. The CDR3 is 14 amino acids. Trimming at V came to 5 bases and at J to 8 bases, leaving 8 bases not matched to a gene. The chain's CDR3 is CASSARQGSDIQYF. DNA of the CDR3: TGTGCCAGCAGCGCCCGACAGGGGAGTGACATTCAGTACTTC.

This clone was seen once. This rearrangement joins TRBV11-3 to TRBJ2-1; 8 bases match TRBD1. Germline values: CDR1 SGHNT, CDR2 YENEEA. The CDR3 has 17 residues. The ends lost 2 bases at V and 5 bases at J; junction bases unmatched: 11. CDR3 DNA sequence: TGTGCCAGCAGCTTATACGGTCCCGGGACAGGTAACAATGAGCAGTTCTTC. Translation gives CASSLYGPGTGNNEQFF.

The chain carries TRBV4-1 and TRBJ2-1, with 8 bases that match TRBD1. The ends lost 3 bases at V and 2 bases at J; junction bases unmatched: 3. The CDR3 is made up of 15 amino acids. Germline V lookup: CDR1 MGHRA, CDR2 YSYEKL. CDR3 DNA sequence: TGCGCCAGCAGCCACCCGGGACAGGCCTACAATGAGCAGTTCTTC. Amino acid sequence: CASSHPGQAYNEQFF.